The sequence of this T cell receptor (beta chain) was determined in a study of cytomegalovirus exposure and HLA in healthy donors. As for this clone: Antigen specificity is unknown.

Assay used: immunoSEQ multiplex PCR; TCRdb lists only in-frame clones, some missing. The table includes about 330,000 clones, about 85% detected once. From the 120-subject validation cohort, which was separate from the approximately 700-subject first cohort, the donors were drawn. Study-wide findings and caveats: The authors enumerated over 150 TCR beta chains as linked to cytomegalovirus. CMV antigen specificity of three CMV-associated chains was confirmed in vitro. Despite most TCR sequences being rare, some public TCRs occurred in many donors.

Germline CDR1 SGHRS, CDR2 YFSETQ. The germline V and J ends were trimmed by 1 base and 1 base, with 6 bases remaining between them. The CDR3 loop spans 13 amino acids. The source of this sequence is a woman in her twenties or thirties in good health and CMV-seropositive. Sequenced input: PBMCs. The rearrangement uses TRBV5-1 and TRBJ2-7, with D perhaps matching TRBD1 (5 bases). The CDR3 bases are TGCGCCAGCAGCTTGAGACAGTCCTACGAGCAGTACTTC. Its translation is CASSLRQSYEQYF.